This T cell receptor (beta chain) was retrieved from a study of human T cells and chemical hapten exposure. Study details: Mostly female, the patients presented with alopecia areata, totalis or universalis.

The time point was: patch test 1, 2 weeks after DPC sensitization. Treatment in this sample: therapeutic diphenylcyclopropenone sensitization with weekly scalp DPC. This CDR3 region has 16 residues. Germline V gene sequence: CDR1 SGHNT, CDR2 YYREEE (reference sequence). V was shortened by 5 bases and J by 5 bases, with 19 bases between the two germline ends. As to this clonotype: Its antigen is not identified.

A single record per CDR3 protein comes from TCRdb applying MiXCR to the RACE reads. Of some 120,000 distinct CDR3 sequences listed, 12% are singletons. Findings and caveats of the study: No change in TCRs above 1 in 1000 frequency was produced by DPC sensitization.

Material: whole blood, obtained in connection with sensitization to the hapten diphenylcyclopropenone (DPC). The source is a woman aged 50 to 60 with alopecia areata. Some clones in this sample may be carry-over from other donors' samples. This chain uses TRBV5-4 with TRBJ1-4; D not certain. The CDR3 bases are TGTGCCAGCAGTCCCGGCAGCATTTTTTCGAATGAAAAACTGTTTTTT. The encoded protein is CASSPGSIFSNEKLFF.